This T cell receptor beta chain was identified during a study of blood T cells in healthy people across ages. Study information: Template switching caught about one barcoded beta molecule for each two T cells.

This clonotype was observed many times. Its antigen remains unknown. Germline CDR1 SGHAT, CDR2 FQNNGV. CDR3 size: 12 residues. Trimming removed 2 bases at V and 0 bases at J, with 1 base between. Alongside a J-beta primer mix, a sample-barcoded 5' primer served in a second PCR lasting about 7 to 11 cycles. TCRdb passed the 5' RACE reads through MiXCR, listing each CDR3 protein once. Among about 570,000 distinct CDR3 sequences, 27% were seen once, and the ten largest hold about 18%. Study results and limitations: Comparison with aged donors showed that long-lived donors had more naive CD4+ cells and higher diversity. The unknown donor CMV status may have confounded expanded clonotype changes. The lack of PBMC sorting stopped any conclusive naive versus antigen-experienced comparison.

The chain recombines TRBV11-2 with TRBJ2-5; D is uncertain. The specimen sequenced was blood. This receptor was identified in a woman aged 70-85 years in good health. DNA of the CDR3: TGTGCCAGCAGCTTACACCAAGAGACCCAGTACTTC. Residues: CASSLHQETQYF.